This T cell receptor (beta chain) was obtained from a study of blood T cells in healthy people across ages. Study-wide points: It was not possible, with unsorted PBMCs, to conclusively compare naive and antigen-experienced cells. Changes in expanded clonotypes were possibly confounded, as the CMV status of donors was unknown. Naive T cell percentage showed a strong correlation with TCR beta diversity.

A note on this clonotype: The antigen is unknown.

It was with a sample-barcoded 5' primer and a J-beta primer mix that a second PCR of about 6 to 12 cycles was run. TCRdb re-called the 5' RACE reads through MiXCR, storing one row per CDR3 protein. The sample consists of 1.5 million to 2 million distinct CDR3 sequences, roughly 27% of them appearing once. J was trimmed by 3 bases and V by 1 base; bases with no gene match: 4. In germline, CDR1 is SGHTA, CDR2 FQGNSA. The CDR3 is made up of 15 amino acids. The rearrangement uses TRBV7-2 and TRBJ2-5; 8 bases line up with TRBD1. Specimen: blood. This clonotype was obtained from a woman in her 30s in good health. DNA of the CDR3: TGTGCCAGCAGCTTAGTCGTGACAGGGGAAGAGACCCAGTACTTC. Translated: CASSLVVTGEETQYF.